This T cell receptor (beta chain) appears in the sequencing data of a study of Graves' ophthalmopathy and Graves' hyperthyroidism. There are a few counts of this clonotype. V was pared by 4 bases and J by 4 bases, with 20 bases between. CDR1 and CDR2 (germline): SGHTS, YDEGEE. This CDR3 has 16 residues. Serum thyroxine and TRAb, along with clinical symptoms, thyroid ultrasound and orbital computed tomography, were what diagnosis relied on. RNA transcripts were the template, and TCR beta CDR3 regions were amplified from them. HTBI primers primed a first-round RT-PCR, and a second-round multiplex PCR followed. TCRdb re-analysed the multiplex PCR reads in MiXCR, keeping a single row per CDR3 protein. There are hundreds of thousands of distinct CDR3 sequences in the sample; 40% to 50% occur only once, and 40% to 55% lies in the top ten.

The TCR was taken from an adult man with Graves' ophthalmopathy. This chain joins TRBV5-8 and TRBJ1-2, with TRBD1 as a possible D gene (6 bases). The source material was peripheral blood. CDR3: CASSTSPRPGAYGYTF. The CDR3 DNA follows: TGTGCCAGCAGCACCTCACCGAGACCGGGGGCCTATGGCTACACCTTC.